Each of the 29 T cell receptor beta chains below was sequenced from the same sample in a study of T cell responses to AZD1222 COVID-19 vaccine. Using immunoSEQ multiplex PCR, the repertoire was profiled, and TCRdb retains in-frame clones only, with some absent. The profile shows 120,000 to 150,000 clones, around 90% of them singletons. This material consisted of peripheral blood, taken 28 days after the second dose of the MenACWY control vaccine. The receptor set was obtained from an adult who received the MenACWY meningococcal vaccine as a control.

The chain employs TRBV6-1 and TRBJ1-3; maybe TRBD1 (5 bases). Looked up from germline, CDR1 is MNHNS and CDR2 is SASEGT. The CDR3 consists of 16 residues. Trimming shortened V by 2 bases and J by 4 bases, and 15 bases separated the two germline ends. The CDR3 reads CASSESSTAFGNTIYF. CDR3 sequence (DNA): TGTGCCAGCAGTGAAAGTTCGACAGCTTTCGGAAACACCATATATTTT.

The chain couples TRBV4-1 to TRBJ2-7, with 8 positions matching TRBD1. Germline V lookup: CDR1 MGHRA, CDR2 YSYEKL. After removal of 5 bases from V and 2 bases from J, the junction contained 5 bases not matched to a gene. This CDR3 has 14 amino acids. CDR3 loop: CASSLDRATYEQYF. CDR3 nucleotides: TGCGCCAGCAGCTTGGACAGGGCCACCTACGAGCAGTACTTC.

The rearrangement joins TRBV30 to TRBJ2-7; 10 bases align to TRBD2. After removal of 0 bases from V and 0 bases from J, the junction contained 11 bases not matched to a gene. Germline loops: CDR1 GTSNPN, CDR2 SVGIG (reference sequence). The CDR3 is 18 amino acids. CDR3 bases: TGTGCCTGGAGTGTATCCCCGGGACTAGCGCGTTCCTCCTACGAGCAGTACTTC. Protein: CAWSVSPGLARSSYEQYF.

V and J are TRBV9 and TRBJ2-1; the D is unclear. Trimming stripped 0 bases from V and 9 bases from J, with 13 bases between. CDR3 length: 14 residues. Germline CDR1 and CDR2: SGDLS and YYNGEE. The CDR3 DNA follows: TGTGCCAGCAGCGTAGACCCCCGGAGCACTGAGCAGTTCTTC. Protein product: CASSVDPRSTEQFF. The full variable domain, completed using reference TRBV9 and TRBJ2-1, is DSGVTQTPKHLITATGQRVTLRCSPRSGDLSVYWYQQSLDQGLQFLIQYYNGEERAKGNILERFSAQQFPDLHSELNLSSLELGDSALYFCASSVDPRSTEQFFGPGTRLTVL.

The rearrangement links TRBV9 to TRBJ1-2; TRBD1 matches 7 bases. From germline, CDR1 is SGDLS and CDR2 YYNGEE. J was trimmed by 2 bases and V by 4 bases; bases with no gene match: 8. The CDR3 is 15 amino acids. The DNA for the CDR3 is TGTGCCAGCAGCCGGGGGGGGACAGAAAACTATGGCTACACCTTC. This codes for CASSRGGTENYGYTF.

The chain employs TRBV6-5 and TRBJ1-6, with no clear D. The CDR3 extends over 14 amino acids. From germline, CDR1 is MNHEY and CDR2 SVGAGI. Trimming stripped 5 bases from V and 3 bases from J, with 8 bases between. The CDR3 is CASSRPGYNSPLHF. CDR3 DNA: TGTGCCAGCAGTCGACCGGGCTATAATTCACCCCTCCACTTT.

The rearrangement links TRBV5-4 to TRBJ1-2; no clear D gene. Per the germline V gene, CDR1 is SGHNT and CDR2 is YYREEE (reference sequence). Trimming left V 0 bases short and J 2 bases short, with 8 bases between. The CDR3 contains 14 residues. The CDR3, as DNA: TGTGCCAGCAGCTTGGCCATGAACAACTATGGCTACACCTTC. Encoded protein: CASSLAMNNYGYTF.

The chain couples TRBV12-2 to TRBJ2-1; the table's TRBD2 call for D was not verified on the DNA. TRBV12-2 is a known pseudogene. The CDR3 is made up of 15 amino acids. CDR3 region: CASRSGLAAPLGQFF. The CDR3 nucleotides are TGTGCAAGTCGCTCGGGACTAGCGGCGCCGCTTGGGCAGTTCTTC.

CDR3 region: CASSMTDSGANIQYF. The CDR3 coding sequence is TGTGCCAGTAGTATGACGGACTCGGGGGCGAACATTCAGTACTTC. This chain uses TRBV19 with TRBJ2-4, with D possibly called TRBD1 or TRBD2 (6 bases each). In germline, CDR1 is LNHDA, CDR2 SQIVND (reference sequence). V was clipped by 3 bases and J by 7 bases, with 16 bases between them. CDR3 length: 15 amino acids.

The V call is TRBV4-2, the J call TRBJ2-1; a weak D match, TRBD1 (6 bases). Germline assignment: CDR1 LGHNA and CDR2 YNFKEQ. The CDR3 has 14 amino acids. V was cut by 3 bases and J by 6 bases, with 12 bases left in between. The CDR3 DNA reads TGTGCCAGCAGCCAGGGGGCGTACAGCAATGAGCAGTTCTTC. This gives the protein CASSQGAYSNEQFF.

The chain recombines TRBV29-1 with TRBJ1-1, with 7 bases matching TRBD1. The junction had 9 bases not matched to a gene; V was cut back by 6 bases and J by 8 bases. This CDR3 comprises 12 residues. Per germline, CDR1 SQVTM and CDR2 ANQGSEA. The CDR3 is CSVDRQGPEAFF. CDR3 DNA: TGCAGCGTGGATAGACAGGGACCAGAAGCTTTCTTT.

The chain employs TRBV3-1 (or the pseudogene TRBV3-2) and TRBJ1-5; possibly TRBD1 for D (5 bases). Looked up from germline, CDR1 is LGHDT and CDR2 is YNNKEL (reference sequence). Deletions cut 4 bases from V and 7 bases from J, with 14 bases between. The length of the CDR3 is 14 residues. In DNA, the CDR3 is TGTGCCAGCAGCCTCATGGGGGTAGGCCAGCCCCAGCATTTT. Amino acid sequence: CASSLMGVGQPQHF.

The rearrangement uses TRBV6-1 and TRBJ1-1; possible D gene TRBD1, 5 bases. CDR1 and CDR2 from the germline V gene are MNHNS and SASEGT. The CDR3 runs to 15 residues. The ends were cut back, 0 bases at V and 4 bases at J, with 12 bases in the middle. The DNA of the CDR3 is TGTGCCAGCAGTGAAGCGCTTCAGGGAATCACTGAAGCTTTCTTT. This translates into CASSEALQGITEAFF.

The DNA of the CDR3 is TGCGCCAGCAGCCAAAGGTACAGCACAGATACGCAGTATTTT. Translating it yields CASSQRYSTDTQYF. The chain combines TRBV4-3 with TRBJ2-3; D gene unclear. The CDR3 is 14 amino acids. The germline V gene has CDR1 LGHNA and CDR2 YSLEER. V lost 2 bases and J lost 0, with 6 bases in between.

Turning to this clone: At the DNA level, this CDR3 is encoded by other sequences in the same sample as well. The chain joins TRBV9 to TRBJ1-5; D not resolved. The CDR3 length is 14 residues. V was trimmed by 0 bases and J by 0 bases, leaving 4 bases between them. The germline CDR1 and CDR2 sequences are SGDLS and YYNGEE. The CDR3 reads CASSVGISNQPQHF. CDR3 DNA: TGTGCCAGCAGCGTAGGGATTAGCAATCAGCCCCAGCATTTT.

The chain links TRBV4-1 to TRBJ2-1; D call uncertain. The CDR3 totals 16 residues. Between the trimmed V and J ends, which lost 2 bases and 0 bases, there was a span of 11 bases. The germline CDR1 and CDR2 sequences are MGHRA and YSYEKL. In DNA form, the CDR3 reads TGCGCCAGCAGCCAAATTGACCTGATCTCCTACAATGAGCAGTTCTTC. Translating gives CASSQIDLISYNEQFF.

This chain uses TRBV5-1 with TRBJ2-1, with TRBD2 matching over 7 bases. The V segment lost 4 bases and the J segment 6 bases; nucleotides outside the gene matches: 13. The CDR3 length is 16 residues. Germline-derived CDR1 and CDR2 are SGHRS and YFSETQ. This CDR3 reads CASSPESGTRFNEQFF. Written as DNA, the CDR3 is TGCGCCAGCAGCCCGGAAAGCGGGACTCGCTTCAATGAGCAGTTCTTC.

The chain joins TRBV18 to TRBJ1-1; weak D call: TRBD1 (5 bases). CDR1 KGHSH and CDR2 LQKENI come from the germline V gene. The CDR3 length is 14 residues. Trimming cost V 3 bases and J 5 bases, with 13 bases left between them. Here the CDR3 reads CASSPGTPRTEAFF. The CDR3 DNA sequence: TGTGCCAGCTCACCCGGGACCCCTAGGACTGAAGCTTTCTTT.

This chain connects TRBV7-3 to TRBJ2-1; D may be TRBD2 (6 bases). The CDR3 extends over 17 amino acids. Germline CDR1 and CDR2: SGHTA and FQGTGA. V was pared by 5 bases and J by 3 bases, with 20 bases between. The CDR3, as DNA: TGTGCCAGCAGCCCACGAGGTAGCGGACGAAGCTACAATGAGCAGTTCTTC. Amino acids: CASSPRGSGRSYNEQFF.

The J gene is TRBJ1-1, the V gene TRBV30; D ambiguous. The CDR3 is 13 residues long. The V gene lost 8 bases and the J gene lost 1 base, with 14 bases spanning the gap. CDR1 is GTSNPN, CDR2 SVGIG, per germline (reference sequence). The CDR3: CALWALSNTEAFF. CDR3 DNA: TGTGCCCTATGGGCACTTTCGAACACTGAAGCTTTCTTT.

V gene TRBV27 combines with J gene TRBJ1-5; no clear D gene. Trimming shortened V by 0 bases and J by 0 bases, and 3 bases separated the two germline ends. The germline V gene encodes CDR1 MNHEY and CDR2 SMNVEV (reference sequence). The CDR3 covers 14 residues. The CDR3 region is CASSLSDSNQPQHF. In DNA form, the CDR3 reads TGTGCCAGCAGTTTATCGGATAGCAATCAGCCCCAGCATTTT.

The V and J genes are TRBV29-1 and TRBJ2-5; D gene uncertain. The V end was cut by 0 bases, the J end by 3 bases, with 8 bases between. Germline V gene lookup returns CDR1 SQVTM and CDR2 ANQGSEA. CDR3 length: 13 amino acids. The chain's CDR3 is CSVEDRSEETQYF. The CDR3 bases are TGCAGCGTTGAAGATCGGTCAGAAGAGACCCAGTACTTC.

This chain joins TRBV7-9 and TRBJ2-3; 8 positions agree with TRBD1. The germline V gene encodes CDR1 SEHNR and CDR2 FQNEAQ (reference sequence). J lost 6 bases, V lost 6 bases, and 11 bases had no gene match. The CDR3 loop spans 15 amino acids. Here the CDR3 reads CASRTTGAVWDTQYF. In nucleotides, the CDR3 is TGTGCCAGCAGGACGACAGGGGCCGTGTGGGATACGCAGTATTTT.

The CDR3 region has the DNA TGTGCCAGCAGGGCCACCGGGACAACTAATGAGCAGTTCTTC. Its translation is CASRATGTTNEQFF. This rearrangement joins TRBV2 to TRBJ2-1; maybe TRBD1 (6 bases). CDR1 and CDR2 (germline): SNHLY, FYNNEI. CDR3 length equals 14 residues. V gave up 6 bases and J gave up 7 bases, with 16 bases separating them.

The V call is TRBV19, the J call TRBJ1-4, with D possibly matching TRBD1 (5 bases). The CDR3 is 14 residues long. V gave up 3 bases and J gave up 5 bases, with 10 bases separating them. Germline loops: CDR1 LNHDA, CDR2 SQIVND (reference sequence). The CDR3 DNA follows: TGTGCCAGTAGTATGAGGGACCTCAATGAAAAACTGTTTTTT. Translating it yields CASSMRDLNEKLFF.

The chain recombines TRBV20-1 with TRBJ1-2; TRBD1 is a possible D gene (6 bases). Trimming removed 3 bases from V and 5 bases from J, with 22 bases in between. Germline loops: CDR1 DFQATT, CDR2 SNEGSKA (reference sequence). CDR3 size: 16 residues. The DNA of the CDR3 is TGCAGTGCTAGTCCGCCCCCCGGGGGCATGGGATATGGCTACACCTTC. This gives the protein CSASPPPGGMGYGYTF.

This clone has a single count. The V and J genes are TRBV4-1 and TRBJ2-7; 7 positions match TRBD1. After removal of 1 base from V and 0 bases from J, the junction contained 0 bases not matched to a gene. The germline CDR1 and CDR2 sequences are MGHRA and YSYEKL. The CDR3 is 14 amino acids. The CDR3 sequence is CASSQGQGSYEQYF. CDR3 sequence (DNA): TGCGCCAGCAGCCAAGGACAGGGCTCCTACGAGCAGTACTTC.

This clone has more than one count but fewer than ten. The chain has TRBV2 and TRBJ1-1, with D unclear. Germline CDR1 SNHLY, CDR2 FYNNEI. CDR3 length equals 14 residues. Trimming removed 3 bases from V and 4 bases from J, with 12 bases in between. CDR3 sequence: CASSDPEFLTEAFF. The CDR3 coding sequence is TGTGCCAGCAGTGATCCAGAGTTCCTCACTGAAGCTTTCTTT.

This rearrangement joins TRBV7-9 to TRBJ1-1; D remains ambiguous. This CDR3 has 12 residues. V shed 3 bases and J shed 4 bases, with 6 bases lying between them. The germline V gene encodes CDR1 SEHNR and CDR2 FQNEAQ (reference sequence). The DNA of the CDR3 is TGTGCCAGCAGCTTTCCCCCCACTGAAGCTTTCTTT. Encoded protein: CASSFPPTEAFF.